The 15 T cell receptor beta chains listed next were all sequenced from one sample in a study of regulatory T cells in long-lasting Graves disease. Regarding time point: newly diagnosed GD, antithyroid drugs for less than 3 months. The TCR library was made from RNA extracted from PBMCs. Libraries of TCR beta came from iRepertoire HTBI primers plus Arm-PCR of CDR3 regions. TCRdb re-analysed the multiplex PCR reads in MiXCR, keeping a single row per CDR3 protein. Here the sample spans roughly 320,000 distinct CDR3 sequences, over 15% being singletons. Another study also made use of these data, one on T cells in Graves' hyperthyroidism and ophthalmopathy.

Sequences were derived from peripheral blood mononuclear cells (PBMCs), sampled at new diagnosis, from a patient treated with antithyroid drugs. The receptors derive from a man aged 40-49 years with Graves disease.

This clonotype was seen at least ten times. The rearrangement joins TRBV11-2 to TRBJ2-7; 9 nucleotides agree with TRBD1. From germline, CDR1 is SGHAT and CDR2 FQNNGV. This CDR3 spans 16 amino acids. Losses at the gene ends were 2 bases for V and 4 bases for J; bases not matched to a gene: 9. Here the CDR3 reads CASSLSLDRGEYEQYF. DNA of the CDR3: TGTGCCAGCAGCTTATCACTGGACAGGGGCGAGTACGAGCAGTACTTC. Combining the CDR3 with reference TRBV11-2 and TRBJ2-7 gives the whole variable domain EAGVAQSPRYKIIEKRQSVAFWCNPISGHATLYWYQQILGQGPKLLIQFQNNGVVDDSQLPKDRFSAERLKGVDSTLKIQPAKLEDSAVYLCASSLSLDRGEYEQYFGPGTRLTVT.

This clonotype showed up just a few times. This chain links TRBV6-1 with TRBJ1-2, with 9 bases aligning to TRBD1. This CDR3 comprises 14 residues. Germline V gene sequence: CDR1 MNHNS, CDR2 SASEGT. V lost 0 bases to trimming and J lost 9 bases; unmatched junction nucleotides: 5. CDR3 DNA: TGTGCCAGCAGTGAAGCTCCGGGACAGGGACGCTACACCTTC. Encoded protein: CASSEAPGQGRYTF.

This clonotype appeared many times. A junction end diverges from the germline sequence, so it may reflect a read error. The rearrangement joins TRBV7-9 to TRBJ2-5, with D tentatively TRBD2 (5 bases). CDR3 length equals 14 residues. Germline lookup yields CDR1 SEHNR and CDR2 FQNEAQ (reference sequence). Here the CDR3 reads CASSLGGYQETQYF. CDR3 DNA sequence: TGTGCCAGCAGTTTAGGCGGGTACCAGGAGACCCAGTACTTC.

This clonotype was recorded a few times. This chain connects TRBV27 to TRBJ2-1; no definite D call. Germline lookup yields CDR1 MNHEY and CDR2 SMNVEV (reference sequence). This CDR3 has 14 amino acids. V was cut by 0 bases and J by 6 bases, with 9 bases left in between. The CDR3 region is CASSLSRVPNEQFF. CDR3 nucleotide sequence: TGTGCCAGCAGTTTATCCCGGGTACCCAATGAGCAGTTCTTC.

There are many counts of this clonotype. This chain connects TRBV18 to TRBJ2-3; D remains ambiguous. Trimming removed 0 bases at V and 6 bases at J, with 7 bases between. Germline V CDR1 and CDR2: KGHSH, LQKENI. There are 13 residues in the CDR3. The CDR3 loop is CASSPPAGDTQYF. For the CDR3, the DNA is TGTGCCAGCTCACCACCTGCTGGGGATACGCAGTATTTT.

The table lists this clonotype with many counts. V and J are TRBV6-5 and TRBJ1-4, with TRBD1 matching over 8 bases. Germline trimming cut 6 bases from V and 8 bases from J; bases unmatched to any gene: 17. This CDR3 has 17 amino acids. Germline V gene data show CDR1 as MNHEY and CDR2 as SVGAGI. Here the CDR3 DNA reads TGTGCCAGCAGCTACATTCTCGGCGGACAGGGAAACGAAAAACTGTTTTTT. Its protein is CASSYILGGQGNEKLFF.

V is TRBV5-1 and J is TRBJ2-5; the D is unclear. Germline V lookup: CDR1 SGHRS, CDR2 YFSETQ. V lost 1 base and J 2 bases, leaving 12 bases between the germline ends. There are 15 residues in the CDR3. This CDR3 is CASSLTGALQETQYF. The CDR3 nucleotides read TGCGCCAGCAGCTTGACCGGCGCCCTGCAAGAGACCCAGTACTTC.

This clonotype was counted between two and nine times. CDR3 sequence (DNA): TGTGCTGCAAGTGTCGGGACAGGGCTTATTACAACTAATGAAAAACTGTTTTTT. Translated, it gives CAASVGTGLITTNEKLFF. V is TRBV2 and J is TRBJ1-4; TRBD1 aligns across 9 bases. Germline CDR1 SNHLY, CDR2 FYNNEI. CDR3 length: 18 amino acids.

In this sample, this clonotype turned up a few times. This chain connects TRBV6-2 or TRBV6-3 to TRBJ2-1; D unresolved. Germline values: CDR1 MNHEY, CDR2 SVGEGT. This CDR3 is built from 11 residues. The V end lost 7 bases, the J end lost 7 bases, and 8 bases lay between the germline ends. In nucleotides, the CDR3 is TGTGCCAGCACCCAGGTGAATGAGCAGTTCTTC. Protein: CASTQVNEQFF.

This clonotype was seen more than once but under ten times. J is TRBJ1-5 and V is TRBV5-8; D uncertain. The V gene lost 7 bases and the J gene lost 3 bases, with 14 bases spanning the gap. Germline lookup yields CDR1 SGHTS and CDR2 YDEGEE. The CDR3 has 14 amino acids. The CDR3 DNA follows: TGTGCCAGCGGGTGGACTGCTTCCAATCAGCCCCAGCATTTT. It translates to CASGWTASNQPQHF.

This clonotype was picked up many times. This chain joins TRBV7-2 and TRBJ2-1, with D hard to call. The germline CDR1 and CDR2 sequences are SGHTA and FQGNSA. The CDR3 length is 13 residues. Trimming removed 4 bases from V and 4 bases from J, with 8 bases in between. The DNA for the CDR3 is TGTGCCAGCAGCTACGACGGATACAATGAGCAGTTCTTC. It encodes CASSYDGYNEQFF.

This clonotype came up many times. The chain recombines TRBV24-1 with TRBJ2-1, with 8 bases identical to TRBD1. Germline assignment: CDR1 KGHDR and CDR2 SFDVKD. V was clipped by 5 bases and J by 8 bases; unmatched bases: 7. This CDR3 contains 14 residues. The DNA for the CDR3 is TGTGCCACCAGTGGGACAGGGATTGGCCATGAGCAGTTCTTC. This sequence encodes CATSGTGIGHEQFF.

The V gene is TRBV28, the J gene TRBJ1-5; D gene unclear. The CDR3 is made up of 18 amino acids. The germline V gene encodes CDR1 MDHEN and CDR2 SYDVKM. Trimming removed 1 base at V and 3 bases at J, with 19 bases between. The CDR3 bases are TGTGCCAGCAGTTTATCCTTGATCCGCAGGCTGGACAATCAGCCCCAGCATTTT. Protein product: CASSLSLIRRLDNQPQHF.

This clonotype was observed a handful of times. The CDR3 sequence: CASSEAGTEAFF. CDR3 nucleotides: TGTGCCAGCAGCGAAGCCGGCACTGAAGCTTTCTTT. The chain recombines TRBV14 with TRBJ1-1; D unresolved. CDR1 is SGHDN, CDR2 FVKESK, per germline. Trimming pared 5 bases from V and 4 bases from J, leaving 8 bases between. The CDR3 loop spans 12 amino acids.

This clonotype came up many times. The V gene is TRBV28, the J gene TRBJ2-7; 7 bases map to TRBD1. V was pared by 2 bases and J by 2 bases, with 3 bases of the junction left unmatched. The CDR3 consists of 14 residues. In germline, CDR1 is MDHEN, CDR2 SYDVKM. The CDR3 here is CASSLSQGAYEQYF. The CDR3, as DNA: TGTGCCAGCAGTTTAAGTCAGGGGGCCTACGAGCAGTACTTC.